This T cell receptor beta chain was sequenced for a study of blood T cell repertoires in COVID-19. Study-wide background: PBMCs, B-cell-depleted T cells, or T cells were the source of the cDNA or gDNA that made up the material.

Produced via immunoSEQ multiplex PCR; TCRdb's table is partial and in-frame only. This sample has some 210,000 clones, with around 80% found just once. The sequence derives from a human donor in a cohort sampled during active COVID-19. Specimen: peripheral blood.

This CDR3 is CASSQEHLDYSNQPQHF. CDR3 in DNA: TGCGCCAGCAGCCAAGAGCATTTAGACTATAGCAATCAGCCCCAGCATTTT. The chain links TRBV4-1 to TRBJ1-5, with D unclear. Germline V gene sequence: CDR1 MGHRA, CDR2 YSYEKL. V gave up 0 bases and J gave up 0 bases, with 12 bases separating them. This CDR3 comprises 17 residues.